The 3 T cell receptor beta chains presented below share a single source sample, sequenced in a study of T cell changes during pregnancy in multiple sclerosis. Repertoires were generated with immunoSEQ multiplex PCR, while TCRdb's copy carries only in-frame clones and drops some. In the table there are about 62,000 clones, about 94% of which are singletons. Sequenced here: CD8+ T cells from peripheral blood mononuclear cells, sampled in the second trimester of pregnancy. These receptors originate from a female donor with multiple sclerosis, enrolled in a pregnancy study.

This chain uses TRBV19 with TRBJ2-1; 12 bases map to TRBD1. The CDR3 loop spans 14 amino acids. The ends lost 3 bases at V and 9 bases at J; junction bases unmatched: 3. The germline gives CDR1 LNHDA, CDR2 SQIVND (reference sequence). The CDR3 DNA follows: TGTGCCAGTAGTATGGGGACAGGGGGCTTTGAGCAGTTCTTC. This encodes CASSMGTGGFEQFF.

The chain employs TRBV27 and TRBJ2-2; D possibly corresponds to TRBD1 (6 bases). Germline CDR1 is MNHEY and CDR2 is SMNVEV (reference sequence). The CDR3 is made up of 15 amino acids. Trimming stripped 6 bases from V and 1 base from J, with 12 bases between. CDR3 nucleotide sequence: TGTGCCAGCAGAACCCGGGACAAGAACACCGGGGAGCTGTTTTTT. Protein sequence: CASRTRDKNTGELFF.

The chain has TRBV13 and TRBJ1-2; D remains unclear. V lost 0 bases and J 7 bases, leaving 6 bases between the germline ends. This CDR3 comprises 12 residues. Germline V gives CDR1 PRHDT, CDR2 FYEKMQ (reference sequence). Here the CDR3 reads CASSLGSGGYTF. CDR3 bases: TGTGCCAGCAGCTTAGGATCGGGTGGCTACACCTTC.